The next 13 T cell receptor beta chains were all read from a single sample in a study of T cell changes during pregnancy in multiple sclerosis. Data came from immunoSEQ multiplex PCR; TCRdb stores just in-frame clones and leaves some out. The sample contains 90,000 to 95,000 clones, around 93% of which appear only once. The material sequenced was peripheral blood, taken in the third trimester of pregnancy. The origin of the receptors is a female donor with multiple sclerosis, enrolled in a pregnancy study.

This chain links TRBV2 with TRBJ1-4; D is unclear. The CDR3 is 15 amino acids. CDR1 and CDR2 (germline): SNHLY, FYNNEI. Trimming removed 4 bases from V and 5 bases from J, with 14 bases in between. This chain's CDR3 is CASSAQRSINEKLFF. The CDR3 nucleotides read TGTGCCAGCAGTGCGCAGCGGTCCATCAATGAAAAACTGTTTTTT.

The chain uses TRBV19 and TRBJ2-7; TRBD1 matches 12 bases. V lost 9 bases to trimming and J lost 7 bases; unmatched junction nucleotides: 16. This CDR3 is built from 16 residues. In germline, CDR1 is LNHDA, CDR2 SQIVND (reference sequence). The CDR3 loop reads CASNPNPGQGAGEQYF. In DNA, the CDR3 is TGTGCCAGCAACCCAAACCCGGGACAGGGGGCCGGGGAGCAGTACTTC.

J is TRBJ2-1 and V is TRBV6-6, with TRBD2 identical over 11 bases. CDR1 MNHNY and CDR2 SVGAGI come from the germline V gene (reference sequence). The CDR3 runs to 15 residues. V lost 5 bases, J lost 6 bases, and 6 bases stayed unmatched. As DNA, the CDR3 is TGTGCCAGCAGTGTAGCGGGAGGGGGGTTCAATGAGCAGTTCTTC. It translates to CASSVAGGGFNEQFF.

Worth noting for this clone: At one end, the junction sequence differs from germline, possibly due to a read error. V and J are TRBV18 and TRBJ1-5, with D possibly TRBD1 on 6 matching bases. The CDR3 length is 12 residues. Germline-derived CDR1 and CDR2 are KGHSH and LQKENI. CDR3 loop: CASSTGNQPQHF. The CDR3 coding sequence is TGTGCCAGCTCAACAGGGAATCAGCCTCAGCATTTT.

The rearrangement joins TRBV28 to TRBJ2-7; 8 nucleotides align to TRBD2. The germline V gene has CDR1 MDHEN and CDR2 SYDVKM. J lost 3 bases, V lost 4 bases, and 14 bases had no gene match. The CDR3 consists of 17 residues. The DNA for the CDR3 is TGTGCCAGCAGTTCAGCGGGAGCGCCCACCGGGGGCTACGAGCAGTACTTC. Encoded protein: CASSSAGAPTGGYEQYF.

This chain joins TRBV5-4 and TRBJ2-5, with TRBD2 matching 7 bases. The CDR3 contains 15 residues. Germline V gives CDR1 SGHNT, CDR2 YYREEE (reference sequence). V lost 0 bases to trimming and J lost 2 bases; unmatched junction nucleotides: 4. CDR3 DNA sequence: TGTGCCAGCAGCTTGGTTCCTAGCGGACAAGAGACCCAGTACTTC. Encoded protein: CASSLVPSGQETQYF.

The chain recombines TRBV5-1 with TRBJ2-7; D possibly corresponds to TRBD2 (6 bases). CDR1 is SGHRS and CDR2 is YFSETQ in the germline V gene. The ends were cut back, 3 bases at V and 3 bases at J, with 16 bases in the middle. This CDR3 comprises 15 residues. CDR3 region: CASSWGTLKFYEQYF. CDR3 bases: TGCGCCAGCAGCTGGGGGACTCTTAAATTCTACGAGCAGTACTTC.

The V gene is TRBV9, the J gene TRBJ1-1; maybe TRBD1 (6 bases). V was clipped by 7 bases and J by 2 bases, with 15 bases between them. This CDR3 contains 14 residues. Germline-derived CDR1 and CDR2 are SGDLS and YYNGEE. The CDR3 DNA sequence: TGTGCCAGCGCACCGACAGGCTTAAACACTGAAGCTTTCTTT. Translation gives CASAPTGLNTEAFF. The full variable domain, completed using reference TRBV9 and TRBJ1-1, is DSGVTQTPKHLITATGQRVTLRCSPRSGDLSVYWYQQSLDQGLQFLIQYYNGEERAKGNILERFSAQQFPDLHSELNLSSLELGDSALYFCASAPTGLNTEAFFGQGTRLTVV.

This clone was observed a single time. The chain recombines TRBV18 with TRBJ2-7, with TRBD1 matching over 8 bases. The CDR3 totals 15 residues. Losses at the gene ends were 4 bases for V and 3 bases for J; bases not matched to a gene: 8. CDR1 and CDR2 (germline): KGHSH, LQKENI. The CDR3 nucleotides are TGTGCCAGCTCACTACCCGGGACAGGCCGCTACGAGCAGTACTTC. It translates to CASSLPGTGRYEQYF. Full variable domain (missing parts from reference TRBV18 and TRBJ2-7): NAGVMQNPRHLVRRRGQEARLRCSPMKGHSHVYWYRQLPEEGLKFMVYLQKENIIDESGMPKERFSAEFPKEGPSILRIQQVVRGDSAAYFCASSLPGTGRYEQYFGPGTRLTVT.

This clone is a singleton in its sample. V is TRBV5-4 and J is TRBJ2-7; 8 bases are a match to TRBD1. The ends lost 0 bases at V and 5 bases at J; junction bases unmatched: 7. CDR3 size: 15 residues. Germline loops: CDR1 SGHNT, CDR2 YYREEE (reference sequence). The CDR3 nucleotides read TGTGCCAGCAGCTTGGTCCTAGGACAGGGTCACGAGCAGTACTTC. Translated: CASSLVLGQGHEQYF. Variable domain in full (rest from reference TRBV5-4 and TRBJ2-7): ETGVTQSPTHLIKTRGQQVTLRCSSQSGHNTVSWYQQALGQGPQFIFQYYREEENGRGNFPPRFSGLQFPNYSSELNVNALELDDSALYLCASSLVLGQGHEQYFGPGTRLTVT.

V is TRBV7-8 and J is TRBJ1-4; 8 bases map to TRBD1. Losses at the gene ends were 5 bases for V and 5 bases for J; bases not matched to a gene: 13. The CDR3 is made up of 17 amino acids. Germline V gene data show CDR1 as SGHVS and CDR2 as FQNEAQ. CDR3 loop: CASSQTPVDRVNEKLFF. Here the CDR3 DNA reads TGTGCCAGCAGCCAGACCCCCGTGGACAGGGTAAATGAAAAACTGTTTTTT. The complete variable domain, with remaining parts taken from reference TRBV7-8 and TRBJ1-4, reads GAGVSQSPRYKVAKRGQDVALRCDPISGHVSLFWYQQALGQGPEFLTYFQNEAQLDKSGLPSDRFFAERPEGSVSTLKIQRTQQEDSAVYLCASSQTPVDRVNEKLFFGSGTQLSVL.

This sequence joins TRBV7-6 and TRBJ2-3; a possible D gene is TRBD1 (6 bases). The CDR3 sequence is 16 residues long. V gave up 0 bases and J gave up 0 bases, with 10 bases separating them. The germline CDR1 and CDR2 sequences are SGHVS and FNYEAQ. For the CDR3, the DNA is TGTGCCAGCAGCTTAGCGACAGGCCGTAGCACAGATACGCAGTATTTT. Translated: CASSLATGRSTDTQYF.

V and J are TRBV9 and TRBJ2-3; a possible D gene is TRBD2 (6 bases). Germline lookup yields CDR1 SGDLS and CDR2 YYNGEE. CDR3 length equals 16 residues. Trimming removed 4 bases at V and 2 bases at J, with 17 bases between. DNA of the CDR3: TGTGCCAGCAGCAAGGACTATCGGGCGCACACAGATACGCAGTATTTT. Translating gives CASSKDYRAHTDTQYF.